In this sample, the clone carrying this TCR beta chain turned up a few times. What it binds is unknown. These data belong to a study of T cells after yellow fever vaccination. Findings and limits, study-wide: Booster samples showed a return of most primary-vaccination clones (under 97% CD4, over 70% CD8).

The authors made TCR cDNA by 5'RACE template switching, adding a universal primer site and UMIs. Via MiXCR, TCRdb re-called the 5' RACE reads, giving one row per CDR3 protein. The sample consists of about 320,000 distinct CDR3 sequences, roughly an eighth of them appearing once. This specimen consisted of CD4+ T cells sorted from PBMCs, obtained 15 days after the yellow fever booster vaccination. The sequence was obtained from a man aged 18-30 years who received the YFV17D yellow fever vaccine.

CDR3 DNA: TGTGCCAGCAGCTTGGATGCCTACGAGCAGTACTTC. Protein sequence: CASSLDAYEQYF. The chain uses TRBV7-2 and TRBJ2-7, with D unresolved. Trimming stripped 3 bases from V and 2 bases from J, with 5 bases between. The CDR3 sequence is 12 residues long. Germline V gene data show CDR1 as SGHTA and CDR2 as FQGNSA.